This TCR beta chain was sequenced during a study of CD4+ T cells in melanoma. Notes on the study in general: CD8+ T cell, macrophage and B cell function reportedly correlated with neoantigen-specific CD4+ T cells. Neoantigen-specific CD4+ T cells in melanoma reportedly had diverse differentiation states.

Details on this clone: Its antigen remains unknown.

Generated by immunoSEQ multiplex PCR, the TCRdb table keeps only in-frame clones and is missing some. The table has about 10,000 clones, about 70% seen once. Sequencing used cells from a culture (not recorded whether cultured in vitro). This receptor was obtained from a human donor with melanoma.

This CDR3 reads CASNGQWNSPLHF. The CDR3 bases are TGTGCCAGCAACGGACAGTGGAATTCACCCCTCCACTTT. This chain connects TRBV11-1 to TRBJ1-6, with a weak D call TRBD1 (6 bases). V lost 7 bases, J lost 7 bases, and 11 bases lay in between. The V gene's germline CDR1 is SGHAT and CDR2 FQDESV (reference sequence). CDR3 length equals 13 residues.